This T cell receptor (beta chain) was sequenced in a study of a mutant IDH1 vaccine in newly diagnosed glioma. Concerning this clone: Antigen: not known.

The method was immunoSEQ multiplex PCR; TCRdb's version includes in-frame clones alone and lacks a portion of them. Among tens of thousands of clones listed, around four fifths were seen once. Time point defined: week 47, end of study. The investigators gave 300 ug of mutant IDH1 20-mer peptide in each vaccine dose, together with topical imiquimod. CDR1 and CDR2 (germline): SEHNR, FQNEAQ (reference sequence). The V end lost 4 bases, the J end lost 6 bases, and 4 bases lay between the germline ends. The CDR3 runs 11 residues. The V and J genes are TRBV7-9 and TRBJ2-4; D gene unclear. Sequencing was performed on PBMCs, taken from a glioma patient whose treatment included an IDH1 peptide vaccine. This sequence was found in a woman between 50 and 59 years old with glioma. CDR3 DNA: TGTGCCAGCAGCTCAGGAAACATTCAGTACTTC. It translates to CASSSGNIQYF.